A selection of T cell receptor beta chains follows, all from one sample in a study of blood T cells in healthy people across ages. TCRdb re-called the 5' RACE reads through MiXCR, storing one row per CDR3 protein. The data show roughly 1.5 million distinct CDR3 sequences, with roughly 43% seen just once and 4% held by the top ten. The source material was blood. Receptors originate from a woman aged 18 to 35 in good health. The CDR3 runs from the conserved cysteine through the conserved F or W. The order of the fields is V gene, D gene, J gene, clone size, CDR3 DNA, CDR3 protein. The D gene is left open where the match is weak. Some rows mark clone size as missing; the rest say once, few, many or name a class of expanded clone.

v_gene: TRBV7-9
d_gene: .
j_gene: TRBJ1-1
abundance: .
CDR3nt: TGTGCCAGCAGCTTAATGCAGACTGAAGCTTTCTTT
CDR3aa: CASSLMQTEAFF

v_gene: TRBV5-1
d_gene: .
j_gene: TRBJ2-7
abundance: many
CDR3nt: TGTGCCAGCAGCTTAGTCGGGGGAGGTTACGAGCAGTACTTC
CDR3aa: CASSLVGGGYEQYF

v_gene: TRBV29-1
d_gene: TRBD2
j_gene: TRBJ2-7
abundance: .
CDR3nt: TGCAGCGTTGGAGGGGCTGGCGGGAGTTACGAGCAGTACTTC
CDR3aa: CSVGGAGGSYEQYF

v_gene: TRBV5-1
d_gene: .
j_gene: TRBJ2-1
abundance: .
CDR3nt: TGCGCCAGCAGCTCACAGGGGAGGGAGACCCAGTTCTTC
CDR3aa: CASSSQGRETQFF

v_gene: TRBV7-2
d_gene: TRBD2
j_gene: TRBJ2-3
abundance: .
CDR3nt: TGTGCCAGCAGCACGTACATCGGGGAGGGAGATACGCAGTATTTT
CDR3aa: CASSTYIGEGDTQYF

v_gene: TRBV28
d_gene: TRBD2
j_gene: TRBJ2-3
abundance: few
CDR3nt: TGTGCCAGCAGTTTACGGGGACTAGCGGGCGCGTACACAGATACGCAGTATTTT
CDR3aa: CASSLRGLAGAYTDTQYF

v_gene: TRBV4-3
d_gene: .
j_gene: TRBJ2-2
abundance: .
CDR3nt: TGCGCCAGCAGCCAAACGGTAGCCGGGGAGCTGTTTTTT
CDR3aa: CASSQTVAGELFF

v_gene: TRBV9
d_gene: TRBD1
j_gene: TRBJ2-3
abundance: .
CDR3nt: TGTGCCAGCAGCGTTAGGACAGGGGCACCAGATACGCAGTATTTT
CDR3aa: CASSVRTGAPDTQYF

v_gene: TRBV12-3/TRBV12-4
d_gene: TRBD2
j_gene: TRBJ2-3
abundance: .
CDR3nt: TGTGCCAGCAGGCCGACTAGCGGGGGAGATACGCAGTATTTT
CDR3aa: CASRPTSGGDTQYF

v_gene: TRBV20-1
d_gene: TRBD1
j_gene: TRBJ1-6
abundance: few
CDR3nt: TGCAGTGCTAGGTCGGGACAGGGTGCCTATAATTCACCCCTCCACTTT
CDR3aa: CSARSGQGAYNSPLHF

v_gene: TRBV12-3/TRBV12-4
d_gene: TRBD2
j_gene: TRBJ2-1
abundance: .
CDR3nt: TGTGCCAGCAGTTGGACTAGCGGAGTCAATGAGCAGTTCTTC
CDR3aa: CASSWTSGVNEQFF

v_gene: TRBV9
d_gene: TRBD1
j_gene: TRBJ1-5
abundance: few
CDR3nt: TGTGCCAGCAGCGTAGGGGACAGGTATAATCAGCCCCAGCATTTT
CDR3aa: CASSVGDRYNQPQHF

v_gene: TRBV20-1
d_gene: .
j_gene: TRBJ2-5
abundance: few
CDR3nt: TGCAGTGCTAGAGTCGGCGTCTTGGGGCAAGAGACCCAGTACTTC
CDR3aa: CSARVGVLGQETQYF

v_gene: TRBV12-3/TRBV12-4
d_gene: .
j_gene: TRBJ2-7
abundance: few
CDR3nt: TGTGCCAGCAGACCGAGGACGGACTACGAGCAGTACTTC
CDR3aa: CASRPRTDYEQYF

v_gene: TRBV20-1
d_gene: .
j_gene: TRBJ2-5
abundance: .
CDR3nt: TGCAGTGCTAGGGCTGCTGGATTCAGGGAGACCCAGTACTTC
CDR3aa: CSARAAGFRETQYF

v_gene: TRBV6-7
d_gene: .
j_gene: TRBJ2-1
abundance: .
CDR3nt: TGTGCCAGCACCCACGGGGGTTACAATGAGCAGTTCTTC
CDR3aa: CASTHGGYNEQFF

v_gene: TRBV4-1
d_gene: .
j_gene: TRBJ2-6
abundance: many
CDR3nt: TGCGCCAGCAGCCAACAGGCAAACTCTGGGGCCAACGTCCTGACTTTC
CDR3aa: CASSQQANSGANVLTF

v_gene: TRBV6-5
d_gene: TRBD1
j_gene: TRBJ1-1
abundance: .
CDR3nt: TGTGCCAGCAGACAGACAGGGAGGCAAGCTTTCTTT
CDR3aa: CASRQTGRQAFF

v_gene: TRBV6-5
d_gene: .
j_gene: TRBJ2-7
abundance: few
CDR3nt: TGTGCCAGCAGTTACGCCCCCCTGGCCAACGAGCAGTACTTC
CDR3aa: CASSYAPLANEQYF

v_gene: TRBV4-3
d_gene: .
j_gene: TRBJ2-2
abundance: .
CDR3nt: TGCGCCAGCAGCCAAGGGGACCCGCAGAACACCGGGGAGCTGTTTTTT
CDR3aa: CASSQGDPQNTGELFF

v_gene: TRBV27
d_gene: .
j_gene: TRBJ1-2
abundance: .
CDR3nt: TGTGCCAGCAGTCCCCGGGACTGGCCCATTTATGGCTACACCTTC
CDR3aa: CASSPRDWPIYGYTF

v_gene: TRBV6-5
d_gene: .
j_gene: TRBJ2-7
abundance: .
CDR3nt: TGTGCCAGCAGTTACTCGAGGCACCCCTACGAGCAGTACTTC
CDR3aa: CASSYSRHPYEQYF

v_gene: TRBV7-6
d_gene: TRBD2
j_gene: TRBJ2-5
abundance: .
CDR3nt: TGTGCCAGCAGCTTAGCGGCAGCGGGGGGAGAGACCCAGTACTTC
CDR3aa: CASSLAAAGGETQYF

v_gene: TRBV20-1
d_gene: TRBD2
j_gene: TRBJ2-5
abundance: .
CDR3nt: TGCAGTGCTAAAAATAGCGGGAGCATGGAGACCCAGTACTTC
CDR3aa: CSAKNSGSMETQYF

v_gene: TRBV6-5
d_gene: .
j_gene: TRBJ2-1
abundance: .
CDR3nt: TGTGCCGGCAGTTCGGGGCCTCCATACAATGAGCAGTTCTTC
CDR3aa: CAGSSGPPYNEQFF

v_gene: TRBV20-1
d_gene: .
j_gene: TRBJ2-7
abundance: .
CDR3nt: TGCAGTGCTAGAGATATAATGTCGCAGGGTCTGTCATACGAGCAGTACTTC
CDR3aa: CSARDIMSQGLSYEQYF

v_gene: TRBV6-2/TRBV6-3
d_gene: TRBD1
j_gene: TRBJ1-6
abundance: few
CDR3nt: TGTGCCAGCAGTTACTCTGGACAGGTGTATAATTCACCCCTCCACTTT
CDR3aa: CASSYSGQVYNSPLHF

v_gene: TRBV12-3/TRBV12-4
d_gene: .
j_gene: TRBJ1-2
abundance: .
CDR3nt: TGTGCCATCCTGGGCTGGGACTATGGCTACACCTTC
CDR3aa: CAILGWDYGYTF

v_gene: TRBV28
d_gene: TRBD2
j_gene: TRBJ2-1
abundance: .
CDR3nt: TGTGCCAGCAGTTTATGGCTAGCGGGGGGAAGCTACAATGAGCAGTTCTTC
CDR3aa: CASSLWLAGGSYNEQFF

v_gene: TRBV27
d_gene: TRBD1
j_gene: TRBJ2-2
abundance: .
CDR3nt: TGTGCCAGCAGTGACCGGGACAGGGACACCGGGGAGCTGTTTTTT
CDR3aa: CASSDRDRDTGELFF

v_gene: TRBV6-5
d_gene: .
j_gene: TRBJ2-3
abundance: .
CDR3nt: TGTGCCAGCAGTTACTCGGGGGCGCGCACAGATACGCGGTATTTT
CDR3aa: CASSYSGARTDTRYF

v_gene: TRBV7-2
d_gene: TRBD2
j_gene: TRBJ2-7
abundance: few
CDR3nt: TGTGCCAGCAGCTTCATCGGGGGGGCACTTTGGTCCTACGAGCAGTACTTC
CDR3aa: CASSFIGGALWSYEQYF

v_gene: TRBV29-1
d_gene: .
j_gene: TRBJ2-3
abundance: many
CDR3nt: TGCAGCGTTGAAGATTCTCTCCGGGACACAGATACGCAGTATTTT
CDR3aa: CSVEDSLRDTDTQYF

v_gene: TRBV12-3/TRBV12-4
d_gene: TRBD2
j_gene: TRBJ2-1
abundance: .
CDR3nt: TGTGCCAGCTCCTTGGGGGACGGGGGGAGGAATGAGCAGTTCTTC
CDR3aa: CASSLGDGGRNEQFF

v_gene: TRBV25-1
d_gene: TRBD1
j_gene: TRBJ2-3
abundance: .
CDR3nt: TGTGCCAGCAGTGATTACAGGGGGCTGGGAACAGATACGCAGTATTTT
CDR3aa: CASSDYRGLGTDTQYF

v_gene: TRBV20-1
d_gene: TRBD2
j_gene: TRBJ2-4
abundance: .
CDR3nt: TGCAGTGCCGTGGCTTGGCGGGAGCAAAACATTCAGTACTTC
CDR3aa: CSAVAWREQNIQYF

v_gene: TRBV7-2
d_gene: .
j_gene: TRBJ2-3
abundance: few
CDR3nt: TGTGCCAGCAGCCCAGACTCTAGCACAGATACGCAGTATTTT
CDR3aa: CASSPDSSTDTQYF

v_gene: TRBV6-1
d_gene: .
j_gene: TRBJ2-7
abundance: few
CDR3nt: TGTGCCAGCAGTGAAGCGCACGGGGACTCCTACGAGCAGTACTTC
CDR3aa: CASSEAHGDSYEQYF

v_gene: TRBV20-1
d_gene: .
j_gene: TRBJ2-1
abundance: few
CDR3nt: TGCAGTGCTAGAGATCCCTCCCTAGCGTTTGAGCAGTTCTTC
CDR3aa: CSARDPSLAFEQFF

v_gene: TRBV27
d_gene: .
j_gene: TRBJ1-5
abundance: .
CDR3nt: TGTGCCTGCAGTTCAGGGGTTGGTAATCAGCCCCAGCATTTT
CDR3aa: CACSSGVGNQPQHF

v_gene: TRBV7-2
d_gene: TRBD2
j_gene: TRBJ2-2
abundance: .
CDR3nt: TGTGCCAGCAGCTTGACTAGCGGGGCCGGGGAGCTGTTTTTT
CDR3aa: CASSLTSGAGELFF

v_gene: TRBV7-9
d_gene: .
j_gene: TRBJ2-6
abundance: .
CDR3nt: TGTGCCAGCAGCTCCTGGGGGGCTGGGGCCAACGTCCTGACTTTC
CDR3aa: CASSSWGAGANVLTF

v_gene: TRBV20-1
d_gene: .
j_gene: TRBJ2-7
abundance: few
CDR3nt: TGCAGTGCTAGAGGCCGGGTCTACGAGCAGTACTTC
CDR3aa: CSARGRVYEQYF

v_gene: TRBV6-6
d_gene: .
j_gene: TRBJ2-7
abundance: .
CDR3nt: TGTGCCACCGTGGCCGGCAGATCCTACGAGCAGTACTTC
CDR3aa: CATVAGRSYEQYF

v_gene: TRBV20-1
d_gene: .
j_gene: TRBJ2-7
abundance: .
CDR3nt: TGCAGTGCTAGAGATAACTCCTACAATGAGCAGTACTTC
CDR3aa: CSARDNSYNEQYF

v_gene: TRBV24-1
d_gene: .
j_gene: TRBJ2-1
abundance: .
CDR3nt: TGTGCCACCAGTGATTCATCGGGTGTCAACAATGAGCAGTTCTTC
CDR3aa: CATSDSSGVNNEQFF

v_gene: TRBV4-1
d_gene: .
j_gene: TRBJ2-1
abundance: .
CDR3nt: TGCGCCAGCAGCCCACTGGGTCGAGGAAGGTACAATGAGCAGTTCTTC
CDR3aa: CASSPLGRGRYNEQFF

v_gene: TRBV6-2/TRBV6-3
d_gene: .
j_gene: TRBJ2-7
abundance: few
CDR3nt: TGTGCCAGCAGTGGGTATGCGCAAGCCTACGAGCAGTACTTC
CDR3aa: CASSGYAQAYEQYF

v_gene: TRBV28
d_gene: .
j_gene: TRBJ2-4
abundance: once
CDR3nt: TGTGCCAGCAGTACCTGGGGGTCCCCAAACATTCAGTACTTC
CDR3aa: CASSTWGSPNIQYF

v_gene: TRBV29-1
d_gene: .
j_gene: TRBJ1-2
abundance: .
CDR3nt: TGCAGCGTTGAAGAGTCCTGGACCGAGTATGGCTACACCTTC
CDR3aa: CSVEESWTEYGYTF

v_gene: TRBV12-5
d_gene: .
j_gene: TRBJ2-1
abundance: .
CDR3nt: TGTGCTAGTGGTTTGCTCCATAGGAGCCCCTACAATGAGCAGTTCTTC
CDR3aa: CASGLLHRSPYNEQFF

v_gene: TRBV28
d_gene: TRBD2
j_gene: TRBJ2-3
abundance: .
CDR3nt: TGTGCCAGCAGTAGGGCGGGAGTAGGCACAGATACGCAGTATTTT
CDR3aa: CASSRAGVGTDTQYF

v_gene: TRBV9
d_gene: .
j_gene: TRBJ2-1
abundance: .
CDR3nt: TGTGCCAGCAGCGTAGTTGTGACTCCCTTGGATGAGCAGTTCTTC
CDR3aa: CASSVVVTPLDEQFF

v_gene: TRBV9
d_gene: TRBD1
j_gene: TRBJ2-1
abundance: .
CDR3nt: TGTGCCAGCAGCGCCCGGGGGGACAGGGGGTCCTACAATGAGCAGTTCTTC
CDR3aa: CASSARGDRGSYNEQFF

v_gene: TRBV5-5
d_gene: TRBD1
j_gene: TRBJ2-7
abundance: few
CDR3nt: TGTGCCAGCCGACTTGGGACAGGGGTTGGCACCTACGAGCAGTACTTC
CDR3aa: CASRLGTGVGTYEQYF

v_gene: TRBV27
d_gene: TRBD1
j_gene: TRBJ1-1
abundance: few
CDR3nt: TGTGCCAGCAGACCCTCACAGGGGGCGTACACTGAAGCTTTCTTT
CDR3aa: CASRPSQGAYTEAFF